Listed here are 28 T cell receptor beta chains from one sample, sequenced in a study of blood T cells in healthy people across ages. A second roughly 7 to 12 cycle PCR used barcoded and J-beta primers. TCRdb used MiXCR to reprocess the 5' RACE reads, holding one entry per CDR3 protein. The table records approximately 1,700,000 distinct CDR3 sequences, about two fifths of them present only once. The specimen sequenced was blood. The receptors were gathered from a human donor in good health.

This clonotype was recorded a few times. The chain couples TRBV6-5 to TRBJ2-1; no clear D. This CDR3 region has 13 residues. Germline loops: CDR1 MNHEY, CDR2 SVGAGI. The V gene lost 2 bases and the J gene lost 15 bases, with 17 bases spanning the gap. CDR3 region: CASSYGTSYFPFF. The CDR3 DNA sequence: TGTGCCAGCAGTTACGGAACGAGTTACTTCCCGTTCTTC.

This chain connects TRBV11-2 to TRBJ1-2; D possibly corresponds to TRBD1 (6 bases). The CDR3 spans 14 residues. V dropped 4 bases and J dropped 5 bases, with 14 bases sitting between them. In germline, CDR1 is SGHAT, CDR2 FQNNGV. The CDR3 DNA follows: TGTGCCAGCAGCTCGAACAGGGTTAAGTATGGCTACACCTTC. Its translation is CASSSNRVKYGYTF.

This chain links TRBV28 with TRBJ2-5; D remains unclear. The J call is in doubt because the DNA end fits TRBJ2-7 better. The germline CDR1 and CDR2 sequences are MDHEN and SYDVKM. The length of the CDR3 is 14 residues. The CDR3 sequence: CASSWQRSRYEQYF. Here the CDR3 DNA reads TGTGCCAGCAGTTGGCAGCGTTCGAGGTACGAGCAGTACTTC.

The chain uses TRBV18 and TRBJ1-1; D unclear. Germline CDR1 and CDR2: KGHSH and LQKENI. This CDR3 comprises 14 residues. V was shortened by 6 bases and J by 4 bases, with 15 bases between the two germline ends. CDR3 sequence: CASSRSGRSTEAFF. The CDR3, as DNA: TGTGCCAGCTCTCGGTCGGGTAGGAGCACTGAAGCTTTCTTT. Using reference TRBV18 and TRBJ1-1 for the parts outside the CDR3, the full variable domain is NAGVMQNPRHLVRRRGQEARLRCSPMKGHSHVYWYRQLPEEGLKFMVYLQKENIIDESGMPKERFSAEFPKEGPSILRIQQVVRGDSAAYFCASSRSGRSTEAFFGQGTRLTVV.

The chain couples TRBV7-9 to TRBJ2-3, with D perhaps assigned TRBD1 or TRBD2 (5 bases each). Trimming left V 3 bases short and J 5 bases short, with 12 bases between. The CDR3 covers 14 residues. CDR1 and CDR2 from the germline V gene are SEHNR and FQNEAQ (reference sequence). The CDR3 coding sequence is TGTGCCAGCAGCTTTCTGGGGGATGGAGATACGCAGTATTTT. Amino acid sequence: CASSFLGDGDTQYF.

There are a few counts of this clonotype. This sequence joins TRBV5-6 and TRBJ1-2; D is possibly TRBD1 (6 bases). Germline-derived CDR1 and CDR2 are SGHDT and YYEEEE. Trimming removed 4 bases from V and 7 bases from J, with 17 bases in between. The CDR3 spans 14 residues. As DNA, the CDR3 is TGTGCCAGCAGCCCGCTTACAGGGATAGGTGGCTACACCTTC. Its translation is CASSPLTGIGGYTF.

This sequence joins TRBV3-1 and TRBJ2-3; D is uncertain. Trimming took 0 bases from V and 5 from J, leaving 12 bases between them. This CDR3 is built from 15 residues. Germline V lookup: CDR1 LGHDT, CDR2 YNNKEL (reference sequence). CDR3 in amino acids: CASSQDHGSEDTQYF. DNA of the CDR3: TGTGCCAGCAGCCAAGATCACGGGTCCGAAGATACGCAGTATTTT.

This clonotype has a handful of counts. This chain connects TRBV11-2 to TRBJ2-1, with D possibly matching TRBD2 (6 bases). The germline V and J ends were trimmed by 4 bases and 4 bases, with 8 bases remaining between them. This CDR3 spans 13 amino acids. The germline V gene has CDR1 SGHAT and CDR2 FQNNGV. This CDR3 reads CASSSTRYNEQFF. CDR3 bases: TGTGCCAGCAGCTCGACTAGATACAATGAGCAGTTCTTC.

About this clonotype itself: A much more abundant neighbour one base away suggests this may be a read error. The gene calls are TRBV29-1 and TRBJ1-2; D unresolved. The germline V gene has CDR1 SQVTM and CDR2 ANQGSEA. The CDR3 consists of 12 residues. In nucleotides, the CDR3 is TGCAGCGCCGCCGGCCCTAACAATGGCTACACCTTC. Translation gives CSAAGPNNGYTF.

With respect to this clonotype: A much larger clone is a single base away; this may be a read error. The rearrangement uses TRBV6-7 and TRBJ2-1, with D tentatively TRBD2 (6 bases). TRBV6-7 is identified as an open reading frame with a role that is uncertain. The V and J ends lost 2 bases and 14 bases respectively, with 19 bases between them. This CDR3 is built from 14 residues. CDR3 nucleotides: TGTGCCAGCAGTTACAGGAGGGAGCCGCGCGGGAAGTTCTTC. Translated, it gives CASSYRREPRGKFF.

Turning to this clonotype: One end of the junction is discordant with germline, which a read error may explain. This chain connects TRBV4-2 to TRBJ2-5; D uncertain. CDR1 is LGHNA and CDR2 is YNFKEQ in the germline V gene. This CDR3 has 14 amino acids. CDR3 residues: CAGSQDPGQETQYF. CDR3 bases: TGTGCCGGCAGCCAAGACCCCGGGCAAGAGACCCAGTACTTC.

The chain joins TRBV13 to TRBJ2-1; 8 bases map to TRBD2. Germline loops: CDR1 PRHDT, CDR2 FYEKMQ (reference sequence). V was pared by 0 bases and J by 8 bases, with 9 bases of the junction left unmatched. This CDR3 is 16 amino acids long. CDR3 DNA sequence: TGTGCCAGCAGCTTAGGGCCCGGGACTAGGGCCGATGAGCAGTTCTTC. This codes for CASSLGPGTRADEQFF.

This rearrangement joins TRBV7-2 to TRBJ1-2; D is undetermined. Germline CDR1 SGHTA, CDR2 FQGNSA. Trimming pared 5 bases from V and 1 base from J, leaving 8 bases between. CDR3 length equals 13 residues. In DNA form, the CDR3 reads TGTGCCAGCAGCGCCACCTGTAACTATGGCTACACCTTC. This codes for CASSATCNYGYTF.

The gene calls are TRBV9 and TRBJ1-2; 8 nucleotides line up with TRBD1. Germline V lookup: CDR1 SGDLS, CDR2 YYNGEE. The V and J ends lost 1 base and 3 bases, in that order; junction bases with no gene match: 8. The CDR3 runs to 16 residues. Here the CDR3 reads CASSVQGARGDYGYTF. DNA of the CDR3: TGTGCCAGCAGCGTACAGGGGGCGCGAGGTGACTATGGCTACACCTTC.

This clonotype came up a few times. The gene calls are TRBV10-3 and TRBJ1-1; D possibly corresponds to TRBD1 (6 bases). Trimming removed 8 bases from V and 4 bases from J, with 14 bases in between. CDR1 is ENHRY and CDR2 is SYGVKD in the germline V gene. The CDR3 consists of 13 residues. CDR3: CAIVEGGGTEAFF. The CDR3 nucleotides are TGTGCCATCGTGGAAGGAGGGGGCACTGAAGCTTTCTTT.

DNA of the CDR3: TGTGCCCAGACGCCTGCGGGGGGTGTAGGAGGGGCGGGCCGCGGACAGGGCAACAATCAGCCCCAGCATTTT. Translated: CAQTPAGGVGGAGRGQGNNQPQHF. The V gene is TRBV10-3, the J gene TRBJ1-5; 8 bases match TRBD1. Unmatched junction bases numbered 39, after V lost 11 bases and J lost 3 bases. The V gene's germline CDR1 is ENHRY and CDR2 SYGVKD. This CDR3 contains 24 residues.

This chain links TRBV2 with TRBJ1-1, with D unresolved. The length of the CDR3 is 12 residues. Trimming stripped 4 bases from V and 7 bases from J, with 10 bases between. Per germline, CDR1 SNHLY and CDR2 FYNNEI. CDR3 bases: TGTGCCAGCAGTGTTCGGCCGTATGAAGCTTTCTTT. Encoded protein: CASSVRPYEAFF. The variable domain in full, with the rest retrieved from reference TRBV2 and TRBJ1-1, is EPEVTQTPSHQVTQMGQEVILRCVPISNHLYFYWYRQILGQKVEFLVSFYNNEISEKSEIFDDQFSVERPDGSNFTLKIRSTKLEDSAMYFCASSVRPYEAFFGQGTRLTVV.

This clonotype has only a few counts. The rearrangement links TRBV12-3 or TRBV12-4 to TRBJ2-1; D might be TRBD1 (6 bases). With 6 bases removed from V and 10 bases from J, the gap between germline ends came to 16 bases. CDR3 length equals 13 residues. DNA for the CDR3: TGTGCCAGCAGCCCCTATGGGGGCCGGGAGCAGTTCTTC. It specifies CASSPYGGREQFF.

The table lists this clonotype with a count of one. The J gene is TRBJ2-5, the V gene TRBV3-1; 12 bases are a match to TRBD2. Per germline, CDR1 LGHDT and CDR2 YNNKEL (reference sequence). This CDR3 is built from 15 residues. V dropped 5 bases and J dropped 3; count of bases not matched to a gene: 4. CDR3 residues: CASSLTSGGKETQYF. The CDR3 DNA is TGTGCCAGCAGCTTGACTAGCGGGGGTAAAGAGACCCAGTACTTC.

DNA of the CDR3: TGTGCCAGCAGTGATAGGTTCCTCACAGATACGCAGTATTTT. Translating it yields CASSDRFLTDTQYF. The chain couples TRBV2 to TRBJ2-3; D not resolved. The germline V and J ends were trimmed by 3 bases and 2 bases, with 9 bases remaining between them. CDR3 length equals 14 residues. The germline V gene encodes CDR1 SNHLY and CDR2 FYNNEI.

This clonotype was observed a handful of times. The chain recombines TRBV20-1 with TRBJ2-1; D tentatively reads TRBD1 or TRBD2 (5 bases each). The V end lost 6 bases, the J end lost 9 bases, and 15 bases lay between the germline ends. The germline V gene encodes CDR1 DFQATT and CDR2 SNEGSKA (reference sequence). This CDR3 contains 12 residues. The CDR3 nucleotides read TGCAGTGCCAGCCCGGGGCGCGGTGAGCAGTTCTTC. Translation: CSASPGRGEQFF.

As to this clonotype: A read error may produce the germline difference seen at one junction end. Here the CDR3 DNA reads TGCACCAGCAGCTTCACCGGGACAGACTACGAGCAGTACTTC. Translated, it gives CTSSFTGTDYEQYF. The V gene is TRBV4-1, the J gene TRBJ2-7; 7 nucleotides agree with TRBD1. The germline gives CDR1 MGHRA, CDR2 YSYEKL. This CDR3 has 14 amino acids.

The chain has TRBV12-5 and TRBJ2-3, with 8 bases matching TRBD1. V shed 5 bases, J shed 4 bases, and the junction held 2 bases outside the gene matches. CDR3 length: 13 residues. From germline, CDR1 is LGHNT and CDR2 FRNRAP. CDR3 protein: CASGVTGADTQYF. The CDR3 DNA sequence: TGTGCTAGTGGTGTGACAGGGGCAGATACGCAGTATTTT.

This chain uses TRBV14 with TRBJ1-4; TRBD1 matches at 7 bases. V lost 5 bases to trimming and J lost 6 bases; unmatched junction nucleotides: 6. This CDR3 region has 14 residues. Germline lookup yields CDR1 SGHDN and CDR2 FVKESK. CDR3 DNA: TGTGCCAGCAGCACAGGGGCCGGTTATGAAAAACTGTTTTTT. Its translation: CASSTGAGYEKLFF.

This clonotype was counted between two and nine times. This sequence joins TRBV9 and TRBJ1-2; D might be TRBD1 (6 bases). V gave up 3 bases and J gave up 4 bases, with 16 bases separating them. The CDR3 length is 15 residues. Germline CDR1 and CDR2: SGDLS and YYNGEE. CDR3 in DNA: TGTGCCAGCAGCGCGGCCGGGACACCAAGCTATGGCTACACCTTC. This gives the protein CASSAAGTPSYGYTF.

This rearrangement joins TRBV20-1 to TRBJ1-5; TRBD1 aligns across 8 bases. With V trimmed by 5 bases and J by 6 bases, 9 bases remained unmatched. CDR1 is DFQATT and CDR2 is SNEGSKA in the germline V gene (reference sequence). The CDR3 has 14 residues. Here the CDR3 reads CSAGTRGLVQPQHF. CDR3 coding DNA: TGCAGTGCTGGGACCAGGGGGCTGGTTCAGCCCCAGCATTTT.

The CDR3 sequence: CSAHAAGAGAEAFF. The CDR3 nucleotides are TGCAGTGCTCACGCCGCAGGGGCGGGGGCTGAAGCTTTCTTT. The gene calls are TRBV20-1 and TRBJ1-1; maybe TRBD1 (6 bases). Trimming removed 5 bases at V and 6 bases at J, with 19 bases between. Germline loops: CDR1 DFQATT, CDR2 SNEGSKA (reference sequence). The CDR3 runs 14 residues.

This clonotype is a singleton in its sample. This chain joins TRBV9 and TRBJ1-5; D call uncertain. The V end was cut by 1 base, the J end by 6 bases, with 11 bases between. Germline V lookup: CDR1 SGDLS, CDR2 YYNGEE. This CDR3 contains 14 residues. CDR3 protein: CASSVSDIFQPQHF. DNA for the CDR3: TGTGCCAGCAGCGTATCCGACATTTTTCAGCCCCAGCATTTT. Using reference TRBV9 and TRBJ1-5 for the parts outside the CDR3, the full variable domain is DSGVTQTPKHLITATGQRVTLRCSPRSGDLSVYWYQQSLDQGLQFLIQYYNGEERAKGNILERFSAQQFPDLHSELNLSSLELGDSALYFCASSVSDIFQPQHFGDGTRLSIL.